The 7 T cell receptor beta chains below were found in one sample sequenced in a study of cytomegalovirus exposure and HLA in healthy donors. Amplification used 60 Vbeta primers and 13 Jbeta primers. Generated by immunoSEQ multiplex PCR, the TCRdb table keeps only in-frame clones and is missing some. The sample lists about 190,000 clones; around 80% were seen once. Specimen: PBMCs. These receptors were obtained from a middle-aged man in good health and CMV-seropositive.

The chain is built from TRBV2 and TRBJ2-1, with TRBD2 matching 7 bases. Trimming took 5 bases from V and 7 from J; bases not matched to a gene: 11. Germline V gene data show CDR1 as SNHLY and CDR2 as FYNNEI. This CDR3 has 15 residues. The CDR3 is CASSLSLRGVNEQFF. CDR3 DNA sequence: TGTGCCAGCAGTTTATCGTTACGGGGGGTGAATGAGCAGTTCTTC.

This clone occurred once. This chain uses TRBV5-1 with TRBJ2-2; tentatively, D is TRBD2 (6 bases). Trimming removed 2 bases at V and 2 bases at J, with 10 bases between. This CDR3 spans 15 amino acids. From germline, CDR1 is SGHRS and CDR2 YFSETQ. CDR3 nucleotide sequence: TGCGCCAGCAGCTTTGGCGGGACTAACACCGGGGAGCTGTTTTTT. It is translated as CASSFGGTNTGELFF.

This sequence joins TRBV5-4 and TRBJ2-3; 7 positions agree with TRBD2. This CDR3 has 16 residues. CDR1 is SGHNT, CDR2 YYREEE, per germline (reference sequence). Germline trimming cut 4 bases from V and 4 bases from J; bases unmatched to any gene: 12. CDR3 sequence: CASSPLGGRVADTQYF. CDR3 DNA: TGTGCCAGCAGCCCCCTTGGGGGGAGGGTCGCAGATACGCAGTATTTT.

In this sample, this clone turned up a few times. This rearrangement joins TRBV7-9 to TRBJ2-5, with 9 bases identical to TRBD1. Trimming removed 8 bases from V and 5 bases from J; junction bases left unmatched: 9. This CDR3 contains 14 residues. CDR1 is SEHNR, CDR2 FQNEAQ, per germline (reference sequence). The DNA for the CDR3 is TGTGCCAGCGCCGACAGGGGGGTCCGCGAGACCCAGTACTTC. Its protein product is CASADRGVRETQYF.

This clone was counted between two and nine times. This chain uses TRBV19 with TRBJ1-1; 8 positions match TRBD1. Per germline, CDR1 LNHDA and CDR2 SQIVND (reference sequence). The CDR3 spans 13 residues. The V and J ends lost 5 bases and 4 bases, in that order; junction bases with no gene match: 3. Here the CDR3 reads CASSGTGGTEAFF. CDR3 bases: TGTGCCAGTAGTGGGACAGGCGGCACTGAAGCTTTCTTT.

A word on this clone: The sample has other DNA sequences that encode this CDR3 too. This chain links TRBV28 with TRBJ2-7, with D tentatively TRBD1 (5 bases). This CDR3 contains 13 residues. CDR1 MDHEN and CDR2 SYDVKM come from the germline V gene. V dropped 3 bases and J dropped 0 bases, with 6 bases sitting between them. The CDR3 nucleotides are TGTGCCAGCAGTTTGGGGCTCTCCTACGAGCAGTACTTC. Amino acids: CASSLGLSYEQYF.

The chain has TRBV5-1 and TRBJ2-1; 7 bases are shared with TRBD1. Germline V gene lookup returns CDR1 SGHRS and CDR2 YFSETQ. This CDR3 region has 15 residues. V lost 3 bases to trimming and J lost 1 base; unmatched junction nucleotides: 4. In DNA, the CDR3 is TGCGCCAGCAGCTCCGGGACAGCATCCTACAATGAGCAGTTCTTC. Its protein product is CASSSGTASYNEQFF.